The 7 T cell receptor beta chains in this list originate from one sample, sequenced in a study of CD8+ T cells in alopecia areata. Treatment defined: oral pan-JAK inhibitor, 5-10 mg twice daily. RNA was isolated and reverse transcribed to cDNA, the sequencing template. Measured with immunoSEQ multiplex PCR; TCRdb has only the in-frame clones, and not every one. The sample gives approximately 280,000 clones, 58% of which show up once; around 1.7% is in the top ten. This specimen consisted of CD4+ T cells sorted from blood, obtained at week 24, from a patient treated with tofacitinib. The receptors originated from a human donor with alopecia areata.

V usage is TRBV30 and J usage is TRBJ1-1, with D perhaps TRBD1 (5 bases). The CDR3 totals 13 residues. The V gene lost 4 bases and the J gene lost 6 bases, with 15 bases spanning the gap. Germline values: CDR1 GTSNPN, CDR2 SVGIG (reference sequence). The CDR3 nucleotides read TGTGCCTGGAACGACAGCCCGGGCTCTGAAGCTTTCTTT. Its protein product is CAWNDSPGSEAFF.

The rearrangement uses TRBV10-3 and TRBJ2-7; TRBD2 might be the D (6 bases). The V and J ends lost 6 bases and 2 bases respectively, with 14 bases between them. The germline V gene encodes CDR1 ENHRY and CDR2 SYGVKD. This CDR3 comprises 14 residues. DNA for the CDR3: TGTGCCATCAGGGAGGGGACTGGCGCCTACGAGCAGTACTTC. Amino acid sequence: CAIREGTGAYEQYF.

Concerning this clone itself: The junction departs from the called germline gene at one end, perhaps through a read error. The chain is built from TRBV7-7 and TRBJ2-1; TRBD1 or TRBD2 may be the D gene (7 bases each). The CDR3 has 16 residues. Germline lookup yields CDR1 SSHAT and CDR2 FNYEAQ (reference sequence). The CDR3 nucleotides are TGTGCTAGCAGCCTGTCAGGGGGGGGCCAAGGAAATGAGCAGTTCTTC. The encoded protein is CASSLSGGGQGNEQFF.

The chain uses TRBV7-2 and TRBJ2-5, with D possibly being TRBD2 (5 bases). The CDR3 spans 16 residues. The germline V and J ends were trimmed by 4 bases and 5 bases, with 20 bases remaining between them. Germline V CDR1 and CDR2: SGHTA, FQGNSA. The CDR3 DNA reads TGTGCCAGCAGCTCACGTTGGACTTACGGGCAGGAGACCCAGTACTTC. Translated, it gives CASSSRWTYGQETQYF.

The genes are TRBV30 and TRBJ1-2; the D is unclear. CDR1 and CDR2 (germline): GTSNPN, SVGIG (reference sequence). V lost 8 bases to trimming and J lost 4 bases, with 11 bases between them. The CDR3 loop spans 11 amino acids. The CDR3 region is CALGQFYGYTF. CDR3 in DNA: TGTGCCCTTGGCCAGTTCTATGGCTACACCTTC.

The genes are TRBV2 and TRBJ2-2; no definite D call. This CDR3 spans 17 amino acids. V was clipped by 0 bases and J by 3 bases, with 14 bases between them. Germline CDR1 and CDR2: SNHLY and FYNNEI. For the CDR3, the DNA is TGTGCCAGCAGTGAAGCGGAAGGTTTAGAGGACACCGGGGAGCTGTTTTTT. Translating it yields CASSEAEGLEDTGELFF.

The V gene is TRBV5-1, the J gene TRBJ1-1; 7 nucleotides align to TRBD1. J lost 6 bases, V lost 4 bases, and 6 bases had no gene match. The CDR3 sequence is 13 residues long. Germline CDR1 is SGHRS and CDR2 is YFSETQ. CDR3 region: CASSPATGSEAFF. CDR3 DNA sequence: TGCGCCAGCAGCCCGGCGACAGGGTCTGAAGCTTTCTTT.